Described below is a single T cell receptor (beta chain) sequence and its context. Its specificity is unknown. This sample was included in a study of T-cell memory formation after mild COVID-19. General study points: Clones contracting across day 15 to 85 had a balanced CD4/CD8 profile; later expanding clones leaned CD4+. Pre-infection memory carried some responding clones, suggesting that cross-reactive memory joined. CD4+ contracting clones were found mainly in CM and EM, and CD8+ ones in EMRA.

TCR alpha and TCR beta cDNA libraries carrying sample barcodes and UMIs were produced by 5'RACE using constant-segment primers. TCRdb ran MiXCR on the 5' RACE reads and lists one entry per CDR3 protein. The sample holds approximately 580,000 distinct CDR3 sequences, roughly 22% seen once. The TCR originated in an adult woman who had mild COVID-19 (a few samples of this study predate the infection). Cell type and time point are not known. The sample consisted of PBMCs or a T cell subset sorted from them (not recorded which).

The CDR3 sequence is CASTQGAGAQYF. In DNA form, the CDR3 reads TGTGCCAGCACCCAAGGGGCGGGAGCGCAGTACTTC. The J gene is TRBJ2-7, the V gene TRBV25-1; TRBD2 aligns across 7 bases. The ends lost 7 bases at V and 9 bases at J; junction bases unmatched: 9. There are 12 residues in the CDR3. In germline, CDR1 is MGHDK, CDR2 SYGVNS.